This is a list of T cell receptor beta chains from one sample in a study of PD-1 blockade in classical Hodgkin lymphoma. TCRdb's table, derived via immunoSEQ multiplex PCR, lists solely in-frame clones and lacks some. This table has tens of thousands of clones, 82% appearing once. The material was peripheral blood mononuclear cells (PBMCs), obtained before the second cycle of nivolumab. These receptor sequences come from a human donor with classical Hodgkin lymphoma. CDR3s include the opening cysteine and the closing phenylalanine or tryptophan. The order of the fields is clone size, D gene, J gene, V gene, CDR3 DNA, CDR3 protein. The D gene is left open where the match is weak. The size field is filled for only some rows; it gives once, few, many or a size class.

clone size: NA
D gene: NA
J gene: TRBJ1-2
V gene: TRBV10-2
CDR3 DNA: TGCGCCAGCACTGGACTGGAACTCGGCTACACCTTC
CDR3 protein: CASTGLELGYTF

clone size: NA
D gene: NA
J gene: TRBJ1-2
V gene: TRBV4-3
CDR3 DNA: TGCGCCAGCAGCCAAGGCTACGGTGGCTACACCTTC
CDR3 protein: CASSQGYGGYTF

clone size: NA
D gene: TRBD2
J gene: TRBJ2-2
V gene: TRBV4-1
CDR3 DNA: TGCGCCAGCAGCCAAGTGGGCGGGGGGACCACCGGGGAGCTGTTTTTT
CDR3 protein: CASSQVGGGTTGELFF

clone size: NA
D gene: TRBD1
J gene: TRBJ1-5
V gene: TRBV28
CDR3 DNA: TGTGCCAGCATGGGAGGGGGCCCAGGCAATCAGCCCCAGCATTTT
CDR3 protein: CASMGGGPGNQPQHF

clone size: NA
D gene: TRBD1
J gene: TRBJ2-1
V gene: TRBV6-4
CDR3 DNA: TGTGCCAGCAGTTCCCAACTGGGACAGGCCGGGGGTGAGCAGTTCTTC
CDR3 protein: CASSSQLGQAGGEQFF

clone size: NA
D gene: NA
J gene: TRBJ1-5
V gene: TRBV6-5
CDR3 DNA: TGTGCCAGCAGCCCCCGGGGCGGAGCTAATCAGCCCCAGCATTTT
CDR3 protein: CASSPRGGANQPQHF

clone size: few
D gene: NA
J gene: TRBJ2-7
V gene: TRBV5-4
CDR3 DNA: TGTGCCAGCAGCTTGGTGACCAACGAGCAGTACTTC
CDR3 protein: CASSLVTNEQYF

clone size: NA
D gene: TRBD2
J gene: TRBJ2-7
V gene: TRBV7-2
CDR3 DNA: TGTGCCAGCAGCCCCTTCGGGGAGCGGGGGGTCGGGGCCTACGAGCAGTACTTC
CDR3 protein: CASSPFGERGVGAYEQYF

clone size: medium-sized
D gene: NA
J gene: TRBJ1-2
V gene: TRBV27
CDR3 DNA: TGTGCCAGCAGTTTAAGATCGGGAGGGGGTTCTAACTATGGCTACACCTTC
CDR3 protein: CASSLRSGGGSNYGYTF

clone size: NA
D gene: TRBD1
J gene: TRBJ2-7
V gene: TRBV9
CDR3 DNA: TGTGCCAGCGGTCCAGGGGGCTACGAGCAGTACTTC
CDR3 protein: CASGPGGYEQYF

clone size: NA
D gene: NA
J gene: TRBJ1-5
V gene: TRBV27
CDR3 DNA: TGTGCCAGCACTGTACATAGCAATCAGCCCCAGCATTTT
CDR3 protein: CASTVHSNQPQHF

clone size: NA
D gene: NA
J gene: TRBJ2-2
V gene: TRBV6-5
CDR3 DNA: TGTGCCAGCAACTTTGTGGGGAACACCGGGGAGCTGTTTTTT
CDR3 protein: CASNFVGNTGELFF

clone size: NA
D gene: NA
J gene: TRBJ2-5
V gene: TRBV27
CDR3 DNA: TGTGCCAGCAGTTCACCCACGGGTGGCGGAGAGACCCAGTACTTC
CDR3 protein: CASSSPTGGGETQYF

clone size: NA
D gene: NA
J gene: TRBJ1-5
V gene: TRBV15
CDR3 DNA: TGTGCCACCAGGAACAGTCGAAATCAGCCCCAGCATTTT
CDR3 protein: CATRNSRNQPQHF

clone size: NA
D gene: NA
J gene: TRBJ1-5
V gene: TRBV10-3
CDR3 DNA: TGTGCCATCAGTGAGTCCAGGACAATAGATCAGCCCCAGCATTTT
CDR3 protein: CAISESRTIDQPQHF

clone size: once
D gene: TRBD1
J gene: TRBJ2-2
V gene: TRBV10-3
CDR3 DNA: TGTGCCATCACCACGACAGGGGCCGGGGAGCTGTTTTTT
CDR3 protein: CAITTTGAGELFF

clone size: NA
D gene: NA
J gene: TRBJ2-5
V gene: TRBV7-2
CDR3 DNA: TGTGCCAGCAGCCACCTGGGCCCCCAAGAGACCCAGTACTTC
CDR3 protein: CASSHLGPQETQYF

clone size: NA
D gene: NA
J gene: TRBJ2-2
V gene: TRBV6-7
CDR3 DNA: TGTGCCCCCGGGCAGAACACCGGGGAGCTGTTTTTT
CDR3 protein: CAPGQNTGELFF

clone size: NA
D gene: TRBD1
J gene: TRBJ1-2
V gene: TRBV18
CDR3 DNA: TGTGCCAGCTCACCACCGTCTGGACAGGGTAGGAGCTACACCTTC
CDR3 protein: CASSPPSGQGRSYTF

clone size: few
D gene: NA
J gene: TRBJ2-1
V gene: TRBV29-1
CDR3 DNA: TGCAGCGTTTTGAGAACGACCTACAATGAGCAGTTCTTC
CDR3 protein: CSVLRTTYNEQFF